Listed below are T cell receptor beta chains from one sample, sequenced in a study of CD8+ T cells in alopecia areata. Libraries were prepared by immunoSEQ multiplex PCR; TCRdb keeps only in-frame clonotypes and omits some of them. Here the sample spans about 30,000 clones, roughly 58% being singletons. The material sequenced was NKG2D-high CD8+ T cells sorted from blood. The receptors stem from a human donor with alopecia areata. The CDR3 runs from the conserved cysteine through the conserved F or W. A D gene is named only where the DNA matches it firmly. Expanded clones get a size class; other rows say once, few or many, or leave the size out.

D	length	V	size	J	DNA	CDR3
NA	13	TRBV7-9	NA	TRBJ2-1	TGTGCCAGCAGCTTAACAGGGATCGATGAGCAGTTCTTC	CASSLTGIDEQFF
TRBD1	13	TRBV29-1	NA	TRBJ1-1	TGCAGCGCTAGACAGGGGGGGAACACTGAAGCTTTCTTT	CSARQGGNTEAFF
NA	13	TRBV5-6	NA	TRBJ2-5	TGTGCCAGCAGCTCGGTCGGGGTTGAGACCCAGTACTTC	CASSSVGVETQYF
NA	13	TRBV28	NA	TRBJ2-7	TGTGCCAGCAGCCCGCTTGAAAAGCGCGAGCAGTACTTC	CASSPLEKREQYF
NA	14	TRBV7-9	few	TRBJ1-1	TGTGCCAGCAGCTTAGTCCCTAGGAACACTGAAGCTTTCTTT	CASSLVPRNTEAFF
NA	14	TRBV5-4	NA	TRBJ2-7	TGTGCCAGCAGCAACCGGGACCATACCTACGAGCAGTACTTC	CASSNRDHTYEQYF
TRBD1	14	TRBV6-4	NA	TRBJ1-5	TGTGCCAGCAGTAGACAGGGCATACCTCAGCCCCAGCATTTT	CASSRQGIPQPQHF
NA	15	TRBV27	NA	TRBJ2-1	TGTGCCAGCAGTTTTGGTCTGAGCTCCTACAATGAGCAGTTCTTC	CASSFGLSSYNEQFF
TRBD1	14	TRBV28	NA	TRBJ2-7	TGTGCCAGCAGTTTAACAGGGGACCCTTACGGGCAGTACTTC	CASSLTGDPYGQYF
NA	15	TRBV7-9	few	TRBJ1-1	TGTGCCAGCAGCATACCGGGACATTCAAACACTGAAGCTTTCTTT	CASSIPGHSNTEAFF
NA	15	TRBV11-2	NA	TRBJ2-1	TGTGCCAGCAGCTTAGATTGGGGGGCAGGCAATGAGCAGTTCTTC	CASSLDWGAGNEQFF
TRBD2	16	TRBV5-6	NA	TRBJ2-1	TGTGCCAGCAGCTTGGAAGCGGGAGGAGGTGGCAATGAGCAGTTCTTC	CASSLEAGGGGNEQFF
NA	12	TRBV29-1	NA	TRBJ2-1	TGCAGCGTTGATATGGAAAGTCCTGTGCAGTTCTTC	CSVDMESPVQFF
NA	14	TRBV27	NA	TRBJ2-7	TGTGCCAGCAGCCTTGAGTATGGGGAATACGAGCAGTACTTC	CASSLEYGEYEQYF
NA	14	TRBV29-1	few	TRBJ2-2	TGCAGCGTTGAGGAATGGCAGGGGACCGGGGAGCTGTTTTTT	CSVEEWQGTGELFF
TRBD1	15	TRBV7-9	NA	TRBJ1-2	TGTGCCAGCAGCTTAGAACAGGGGCTGGTAAATGGCTACACCTTC	CASSLEQGLVNGYTF
NA	16	TRBV4-1	NA	TRBJ2-2	TGCGCCAGCAGCCCGAAAGGGGGTGGTGGCACCGGGGAGCTGTTTTTT	CASSPKGGGGTGELFF
TRBD2	18	TRBV9	once	TRBJ2-7	TGTGCCAGCAGCGCCGACCTTACTAGCGGGAGGACCCTTTACGAGCAGTACTTC	CASSADLTSGRTLYEQYF
NA	14	TRBV9	NA	TRBJ1-2	TGTGCCAGCAGCCTTACAGATTCTAACTATGGCTACACCTTC	CASSLTDSNYGYTF
NA	13	TRBV5-1	NA	TRBJ2-7	TGCGCCAGCAGCAACGACAGGCACTACGAGCAGTACTTC	CASSNDRHYEQYF
NA	14	TRBV6-5	NA	TRBJ2-2	TGTGCCAGCAGTTACTATGCGGGCACCGGGGAGCTGTTTTTT	CASSYYAGTGELFF
NA	13	TRBV7-9	NA	TRBJ2-7	TGTGCCAGCAGCTTAGGAGAGGGGTACGAGCAGTACTTC	CASSLGEGYEQYF
TRBD2	16	TRBV4-1	few	TRBJ2-1	TGCGCCAGCAGCCAATTTAGCGGGGGCTCCTACAATGAGCAGTTCTTC	CASSQFSGGSYNEQFF
TRBD2	22	TRBV7-6	NA	TRBJ2-2	TGTGCCAGCAGCTTAGCGCTTAATCCGGCCGGGACTAGCGGGATTTACGGCGGGGAGCTGTTTTTT	CASSLALNPAGTSGIYGGELFF
TRBD2	19	TRBV23-1	few	TRBJ2-1	TGCGCCAGCAGTCAACCGGGACTAGCGGGAGAAGTCTCCTACAATGAGCAGTTCTTC	CASSQPGLAGEVSYNEQFF
NA	12	TRBV7-9	NA	TRBJ2-2	TGTGCCAGCAGCTTGAATGCCGGGGAGCTGTTTTTT	CASSLNAGELFF
NA	16	TRBV7-9	few	TRBJ2-7	TGTGCCAGCAGCTCGCCGGAGGGGGCGAGCCTCTACGAGCAGTACTTC	CASSSPEGASLYEQYF